The clone carrying this TCR beta chain was observed at least ten times. Antigen unknown. The authors amplified TCR beta CDR3 regions from RNA transcripts. The first round was an RT-PCR with HTBI primers, and the second round was a multiplex PCR. TCRdb fed the multiplex PCR reads into MiXCR, producing one record per CDR3 protein. The sample contains approximately 500,000 distinct CDR3 sequences, about 15% of which appear only once. The source of the sample is a study of Graves' ophthalmopathy and Graves' hyperthyroidism. This CDR3 has 15 residues. V trimming: 1 base; J trimming: 4 bases; junction bases outside the gene matches: 3. Germline-derived CDR1 and CDR2 are MGHRA and YSYEKL. Findings of the study overall: Most expanded clonotypes from thyroid (those above 0.001 frequency) were also found in blood. Sensitivity of roughly 71% and specificity of 72% to 85% were achieved by the model that predicted ophthalmopathy progression.

The TCR sequence derives from a woman aged 25 to 39 with Graves' ophthalmopathy. The specimen sequenced was blood. The chain couples TRBV4-1 to TRBJ1-5; TRBD1 matches 8 bases. CDR3 nucleotide sequence: TGCGCCAGCAGCCAAGTGGACAGGGCGAATCAGCCCCAGCATTTT. Residues: CASSQVDRANQPQHF.